This entry lists 2 T cell receptor beta chains sequenced from one sample in a study of Ad26.COV2.S vaccination and SARS-CoV-2 variants. Repertoires were generated with immunoSEQ multiplex PCR, while TCRdb's copy carries only in-frame clones and drops some. The sample lists around 300,000 clones; about 89% were seen once. Treatment indicated: 19 received Ad26.COV2.S at low or high dose, single or two shots; about 5 received placebo; per-sample allocation not given. Vaccine and placebo recipients were sampled on day 63 after the first injection. The sequences come from peripheral blood, collected in a trial of Ad26.COV2.S vaccine versus placebo. Every receptor here comes from a person aged 18-65 years who received the Ad26.COV2.S COVID-19 vaccine or a placebo.

The V and J genes are TRBV30 and TRBJ1-6; 8 nucleotides line up with TRBD1. V trimming: 4 bases; J trimming: 1 base; junction bases outside the gene matches: 9. Looked up from germline, CDR1 is GTSNPN and CDR2 is SVGIG (reference sequence). There are 17 residues in the CDR3. The CDR3 nucleotides are TGTGCCTGGAAGCCAGGGGGGACAGGATCCTATAATTCACCCCTCCACTTT. Translating gives CAWKPGGTGSYNSPLHF.

The chain has TRBV5-6 and TRBJ2-3; perhaps TRBD2 as D (6 bases). V was pared by 2 bases and J by 4 bases, with 14 bases between. Germline V lookup: CDR1 SGHDT, CDR2 YYEEEE. The CDR3 length is 15 residues. The CDR3 region has the DNA TGTGCCAGCAGCTTCTCTAGCGAGTCGGCAGATACGCAGTATTTT. It encodes CASSFSSESADTQYF.